Described below is a single TCR beta chain sequence and its context. TCRdb used MiXCR to reprocess the RT-PCR reads, holding one entry per CDR3 protein. The table records about 680,000 distinct CDR3 sequences, 11% to 15% of them present only once. What was sequenced was memory CD4+ T cells from blood. The TCR sequence derives from a female donor in good health, serving as a healthy control.

Here the CDR3 DNA reads TGCGCCAGCAGCTTGTTGGGGAGATCCCAAGAGACCCAGTACTTC. It is translated as CASSLLGRSQETQYF. The chain recombines TRBV5-1 with TRBJ2-5; weak D call: TRBD2 (5 bases). CDR1 and CDR2 (germline): SGHRS, YFSETQ. This CDR3 is 15 amino acids long. V was clipped by 1 base and J by 1 base, with 11 bases between them. The whole variable domain, remainder taken from reference TRBV5-1 and TRBJ2-5, is KAGVTQTPRYLIKTRGQQVTLSCSPISGHRSVSWYQQTPGQGLQFLFEYFSETQRNKGNFPGRFSGRQFSNSRSEMNVSTLELGDSALYLCASSLLGRSQETQYFGPGTRLLVL.